Listed below are T cell receptor beta chains from one sample, sequenced in a study of T cell changes during pregnancy in multiple sclerosis. The repertoire was sequenced with immunoSEQ multiplex PCR; TCRdb's copy has only in-frame clones and lacks some. The sample includes more than 40,000 clones, almost 90% of them seen just once. The sequenced sample was peripheral blood, obtained in the first trimester of pregnancy. The receptors originated from a female donor in good health, enrolled as a control in a pregnancy study. The CDR3 runs from the conserved cysteine through the conserved F or W. The D gene is left open where the match is weak. Clone size, where shown, is once, few, many, or a class for clones that have expanded.

TRBV23-1	-	-	TRBJ2-5	CASSQEAGLHQETQYF	TGCGCCAGCAGTCAAGAGGCTGGACTACACCAAGAGACCCAGTACTTC
TRBV4-2	-	-	TRBJ1-3	CASSQPLTGLSGNTIYF	TGTGCCAGCAGCCAACCTCTGACAGGCCTCTCTGGAAACACCATATATTTT
TRBV7-6	once	TRBD2	TRBJ2-1	CASSRSGLAGVNNEQFF	TGTGCCAGCAGCCGTTCGGGACTAGCGGGAGTAAACAATGAGCAGTTCTTC
TRBV11-2	-	-	TRBJ2-7	CASSLVGGPYEQYF	TGTGCCAGCAGCTTAGTCGGGGGGCCTTACGAGCAGTACTTC
TRBV2	once	TRBD1	TRBJ2-1	CASSSGGSGFF	TGTGCCAGCAGTTCAGGGGGCTCCGGGTTCTTC
TRBV19	-	-	TRBJ1-1	CASLSRRLANTEAFF	TGTGCCAGTCTGTCTAGGCGGCTGGCGAACACTGAAGCTTTCTTT
TRBV5-1	once	-	TRBJ1-2	CASSLVGRADGYTF	TGCGCCAGCAGCTTGGTTGGCAGGGCAGACGGCTACACCTTC
TRBV11-2	-	-	TRBJ1-5	CASSLDLNQPQHF	TGTGCCAGCAGCTTAGATCTGAATCAGCCCCAGCATTTT
TRBV7-3	-	TRBD2	TRBJ2-2	CASSLLAGQNTGELFF	TGTGCCAGCAGCCTACTAGCGGGACAGAACACCGGGGAGCTGTTTTTT
TRBV2	once	-	TRBJ2-5	CASSEALPTLQETQYF	TGTGCCAGCAGTGAAGCGCTGCCTACTCTCCAAGAGACCCAGTACTTC
TRBV30	-	-	TRBJ2-7	CAWSRQGYEQYF	TGTGCCTGGAGTAGGCAGGGCTACGAGCAGTACTTC
TRBV5-6	-	TRBD2	TRBJ2-7	CASSFGLAGAQEQYF	TGTGCCAGCAGCTTCGGGCTAGCGGGAGCTCAAGAGCAGTACTTC
TRBV5-5	-	-	TRBJ2-7	CASSLDAGYYEQYF	TGTGCCAGCAGCTTGGACGCAGGGTACTACGAGCAGTACTTC
TRBV5-6	-	-	TRBJ2-5	CASSTGDVQETQYF	TGTGCCAGCAGCACGGGGGACGTACAAGAGACCCAGTACTTC
TRBV2	few	TRBD1	TRBJ1-4	CASTKGETGVDEKLFF	TGTGCCAGCACCAAGGGGGAGACAGGGGTGGATGAAAAACTGTTTTTT
TRBV15	-	-	TRBJ2-5	CATSSGSQETQYF	TGTGCCACCAGCAGCGGGAGTCAAGAGACCCAGTACTTC
TRBV11-1	once	TRBD1	TRBJ2-5	CASRTGTGGLQETQYF	TGTGCCAGCAGAACCGGGACAGGGGGCCTTCAAGAGACCCAGTACTTC
TRBV5-4	-	TRBD1	TRBJ2-2	CASSFRTGSTGELFF	TGTGCCAGCAGCTTTAGGACAGGGAGCACCGGGGAGCTGTTTTTT
TRBV7-9	-	TRBD2	TRBJ2-7	CASSPLAGGFYEQYF	TGTGCCAGCAGCCCCCTGGCGGGAGGGTTCTACGAGCAGTACTTC
TRBV10-3	once	-	TRBJ2-1	CAISELDSDKFF	TGTGCCATCAGTGAGCTTGACAGTGATAAGTTCTTC
TRBV6-5	-	TRBD1	TRBJ1-6	CASSGRQGNSPLHF	TGTGCCAGCAGTGGGAGACAGGGTAACTCACCCCTCCACTTT
TRBV7-8	-	TRBD1	TRBJ2-1	CASSYRGFGNEQFF	TGTGCCAGCAGCTACAGGGGATTCGGCAATGAGCAGTTCTTC
TRBV27	-	TRBD2	TRBJ2-1	CASSYPRAGEGKVLKPYNEQFF	TGTGCCAGCAGCTATCCCCGCGCGGGGGAAGGGAAGGTGCTCAAACCCTACAATGAGCAGTTCTTC
TRBV10-3	-	TRBD1	TRBJ2-3	CAISEGRTGRTDTQYF	TGTGCCATCAGTGAGGGGAGGACAGGGAGGACAGATACGCAGTATTTT
TRBV1	-	-	TRBJ2-1	CTSSQDLAGVPFCYEQFF	TGCACCAGCAGCCAAGATCTAGCGGGAGTTCCGTTCTGCTATGAGCAGTTCTTC
TRBV30	once	-	TRBJ2-2	CAWRRGNTGELFF	TGTGCCTGGAGGCGCGGGAACACCGGGGAGCTGTTTTTT
TRBV7-9	once	-	TRBJ2-3	CASSSGQGGSTDTQYF	TGTGCCAGCAGCTCCGGACAGGGAGGGTCAACAGATACGCAGTATTTT
TRBV2	few	-	TRBJ1-3	CASTSSGNTIYF	TGTGCCAGCACGAGCTCTGGAAACACCATATATTTT
TRBV5-6	-	-	TRBJ1-1	CASSLEAGRSNTEAFF	TGTGCCAGCAGCTTGGAGGCAGGGAGGTCGAACACTGAAGCTTTCTTT
TRBV19	-	-	TRBJ1-5	CASRRGGGDSNQPQHF	TGTGCCAGTAGGCGCGGGGGAGGGGATAGCAATCAGCCCCAGCATTTT
TRBV25-1	-	-	TRBJ1-1	CASSESLFGVEEAFF	TGTGCCAGCAGTGAATCGTTGTTCGGGGTGGAAGAAGCTTTCTTT
TRBV14	-	-	TRBJ2-2	CASSKGQNTGELFF	TGTGCCAGCAGCAAGGGACAGAACACCGGGGAGCTGTTTTTT